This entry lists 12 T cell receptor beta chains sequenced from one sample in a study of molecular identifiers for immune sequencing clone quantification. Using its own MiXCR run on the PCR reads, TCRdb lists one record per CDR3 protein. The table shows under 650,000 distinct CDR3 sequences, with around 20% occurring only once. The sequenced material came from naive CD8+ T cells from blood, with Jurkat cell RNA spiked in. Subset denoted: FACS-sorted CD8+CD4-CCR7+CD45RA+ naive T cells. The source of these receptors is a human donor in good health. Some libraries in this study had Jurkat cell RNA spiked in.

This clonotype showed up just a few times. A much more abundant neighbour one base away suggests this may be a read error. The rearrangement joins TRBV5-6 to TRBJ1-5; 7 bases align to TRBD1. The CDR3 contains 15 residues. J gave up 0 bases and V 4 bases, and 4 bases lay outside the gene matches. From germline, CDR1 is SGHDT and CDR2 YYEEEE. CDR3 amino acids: CASSQTGTSNQPQHF. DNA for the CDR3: TGTGCCAGCAGCCAGACAGGGACTAGCAATCAGCCCCAGCATTTT. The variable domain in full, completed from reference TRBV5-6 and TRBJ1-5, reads DAGVTQSPTHLIKTRGQQVTLRCSPKSGHDTVSWYQQALGQGPQFIFQYYEEEERQRGNFPDRFSGHQFPNYSSELNVNALLLGDSALYLCASSQTGTSNQPQHFGDGTRLSIL.

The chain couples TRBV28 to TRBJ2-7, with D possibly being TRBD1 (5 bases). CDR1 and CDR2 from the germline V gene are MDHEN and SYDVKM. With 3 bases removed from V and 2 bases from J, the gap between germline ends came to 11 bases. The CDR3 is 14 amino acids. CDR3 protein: CASSFRVLPYEQYF. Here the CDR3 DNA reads TGTGCCAGCAGTTTCAGGGTGTTGCCCTACGAGCAGTACTTC.

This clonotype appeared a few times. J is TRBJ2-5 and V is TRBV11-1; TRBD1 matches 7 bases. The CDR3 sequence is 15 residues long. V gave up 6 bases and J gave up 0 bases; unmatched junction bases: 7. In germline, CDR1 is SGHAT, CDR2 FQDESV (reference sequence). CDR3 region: CASRRWDRDQETQYF. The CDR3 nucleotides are TGTGCCAGCAGACGTTGGGACAGAGACCAAGAGACCCAGTACTTC.

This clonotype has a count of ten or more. CDR3 residues: CASQRENTEAFF. The CDR3 coding sequence is TGTGCCAGCCAAAGGGAAAACACTGAAGCTTTCTTT. The gene calls are TRBV13 and TRBJ1-1; no reliable D call. CDR3 length: 12 amino acids. Germline V gene sequence: CDR1 PRHDT, CDR2 FYEKMQ (reference sequence). Between the trimmed V and J ends, which lost 8 bases and 2 bases, there was a span of 9 bases.

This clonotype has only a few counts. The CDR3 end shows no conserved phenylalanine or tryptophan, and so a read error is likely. This CDR3 is CSARDPRLANYGYTC. CDR3 in DNA: TGCAGTGCTAGAGATCCGAGGTTAGCTAACTATGGCTACACCTGC. The chain uses TRBV20-1 and TRBJ1-2; D is undetermined. This CDR3 comprises 15 residues. Per germline, CDR1 DFQATT and CDR2 SNEGSKA (reference sequence). Trimming took 0 bases from V and 0 from J, leaving 11 bases between them.

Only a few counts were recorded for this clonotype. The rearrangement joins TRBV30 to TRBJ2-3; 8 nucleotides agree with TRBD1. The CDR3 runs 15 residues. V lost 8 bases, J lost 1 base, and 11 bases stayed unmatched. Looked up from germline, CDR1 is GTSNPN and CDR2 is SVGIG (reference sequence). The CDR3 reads CALGGLGQGTDTQYF. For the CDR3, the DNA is TGTGCCCTGGGGGGATTGGGACAGGGCACAGATACGCAGTATTTT.

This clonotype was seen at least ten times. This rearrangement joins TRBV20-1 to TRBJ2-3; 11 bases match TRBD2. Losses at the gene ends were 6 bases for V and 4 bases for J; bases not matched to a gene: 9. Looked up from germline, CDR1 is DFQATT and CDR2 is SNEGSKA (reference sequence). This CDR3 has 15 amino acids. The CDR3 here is CSAPTSGSYADTQYF. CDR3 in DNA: TGCAGTGCGCCAACTAGCGGGAGTTACGCAGATACGCAGTATTTT.

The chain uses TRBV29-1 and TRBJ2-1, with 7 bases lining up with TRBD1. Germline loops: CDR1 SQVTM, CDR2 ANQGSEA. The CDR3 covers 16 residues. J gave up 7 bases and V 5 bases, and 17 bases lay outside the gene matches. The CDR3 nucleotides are TGCAGCGTTAAAGTACCCAGGGGGTATCTTATAAATGAGCAGTTCTTC. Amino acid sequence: CSVKVPRGYLINEQFF.

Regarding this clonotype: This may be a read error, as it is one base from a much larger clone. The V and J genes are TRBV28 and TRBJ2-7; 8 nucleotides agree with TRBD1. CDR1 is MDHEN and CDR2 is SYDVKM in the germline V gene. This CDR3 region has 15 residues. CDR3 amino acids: CASRPLRQGIYGQYF. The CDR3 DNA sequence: TGTGCCAGCAGGCCACTCAGACAGGGGATCTACGGGCAGTACTTC.

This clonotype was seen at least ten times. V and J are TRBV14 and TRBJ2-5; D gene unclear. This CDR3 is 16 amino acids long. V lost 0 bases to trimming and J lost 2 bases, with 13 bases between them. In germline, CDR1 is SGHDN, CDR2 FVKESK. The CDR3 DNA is TGTGCCAGCAGCCAAGATCGGTCTAGTGTACAAGAGACCCAGTACTTC. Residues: CASSQDRSSVQETQYF.

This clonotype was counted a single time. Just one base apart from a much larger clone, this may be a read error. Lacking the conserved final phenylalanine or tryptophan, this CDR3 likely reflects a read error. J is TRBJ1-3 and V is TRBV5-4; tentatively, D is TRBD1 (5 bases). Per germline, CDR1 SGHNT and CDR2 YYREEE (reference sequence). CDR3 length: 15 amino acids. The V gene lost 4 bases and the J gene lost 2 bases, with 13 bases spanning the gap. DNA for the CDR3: TGTGCCAGCAGCCAACCCGGACATCCTGGAAACACCATATATCTT. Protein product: CASSQPGHPGNTIYL.

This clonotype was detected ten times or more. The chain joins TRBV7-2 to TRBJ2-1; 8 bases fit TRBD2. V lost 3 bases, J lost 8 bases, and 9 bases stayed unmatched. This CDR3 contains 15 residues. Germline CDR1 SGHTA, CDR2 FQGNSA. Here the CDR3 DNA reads TGTGCCAGCAGCTTGTCGGGGGGGGCAGGGGATGAGCAGTTCTTC. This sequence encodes CASSLSGGAGDEQFF.